This note documents a single T cell receptor beta chain sequence. The data are from a study of blood T cell repertoires in COVID-19. Study information: Spain, Italy and the United States supplied samples that represented acute and convalescent COVID-19. The analysed material was cDNA or gDNA that came from T cells, B-cell-depleted T cells, or PBMCs.

The CDR3 has 15 amino acids. Trimming shortened V by 4 bases and J by 0 bases, and 12 bases separated the two germline ends. The germline V gene encodes CDR1 LNHDA and CDR2 SQIVND (reference sequence). Authors' data handling: The assay estimated nucleated cells by amplifying reference gene primers. The assay was immunoSEQ multiplex PCR, and TCRdb's table has in-frame clones only and misses some. V, J and clone size are taken as reported in that table, and D and trimming were inferred from the DNA itself. The table shows about 440,000 clones, with around nine tenths occurring only once. Participant age was roughly 18 to 89 years, and participants resided in fewer than 25 US areas.

The sequence derives from a woman in her late teens or twenties with acute COVID-19. This chain links TRBV19 with TRBJ1-1; D call uncertain. Material: PBMCs or T cells enriched from blood (not recorded which). In nucleotides, the CDR3 is TGTGCCAGTAGTACGCGCGGTTTCATGAACACTGAAGCTTTCTTT. This codes for CASSTRGFMNTEAFF.